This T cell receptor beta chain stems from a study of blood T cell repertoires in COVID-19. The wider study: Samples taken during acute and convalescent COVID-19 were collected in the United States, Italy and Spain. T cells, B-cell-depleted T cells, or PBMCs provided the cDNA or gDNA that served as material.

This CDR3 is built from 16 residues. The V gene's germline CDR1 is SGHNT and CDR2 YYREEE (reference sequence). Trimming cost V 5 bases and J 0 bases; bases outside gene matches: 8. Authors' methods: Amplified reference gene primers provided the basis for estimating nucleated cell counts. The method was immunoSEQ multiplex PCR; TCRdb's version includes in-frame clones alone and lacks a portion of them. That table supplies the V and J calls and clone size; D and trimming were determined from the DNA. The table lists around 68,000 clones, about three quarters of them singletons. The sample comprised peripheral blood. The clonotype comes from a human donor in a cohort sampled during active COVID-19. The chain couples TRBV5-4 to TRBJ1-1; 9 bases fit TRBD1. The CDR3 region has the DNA TGTGCCAGCAGACAGGGGGCCCCTAACATGAACACTGAAGCTTTCTTT. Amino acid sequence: CASRQGAPNMNTEAFF.